Listed here are 30 T cell receptor beta chains from one sample, sequenced in a study of radiotherapy plus CTLA-4 blockade in lung cancer. Sequenced by immunoSEQ multiplex PCR; TCRdb stores in-frame clones only, minus some. The data hold tens of thousands of clones, with approximately 70% observed a single time. The specimen comprised peripheral blood, sampled from a patient treated with radiotherapy plus ipilimumab. The receptors stem from a human donor with non-small cell lung cancer who had stable disease on radiotherapy plus ipilimumab.

The CDR3 loop is CASSSYLEQFF. In DNA, the CDR3 is TGTGCCAGCAGCTCATACCTGGAGCAGTTCTTC. The chain combines TRBV7-9 with TRBJ2-1; no clear D gene. Trimming took 4 bases from V and 10 from J, leaving 8 bases between them. CDR1 and CDR2 (germline): SEHNR, FQNEAQ (reference sequence). The CDR3 loop spans 11 amino acids.

J is TRBJ1-1 and V is TRBV5-4; 10 bases agree with TRBD1. CDR3 length: 17 amino acids. Germline assignment: CDR1 SGHNT and CDR2 YYREEE (reference sequence). After removal of 3 bases from V and 1 base from J, the junction contained 9 bases not matched to a gene. The CDR3 nucleotides are TGTGCCAGCAGCTATATCTGGACAGGGGGTAAGAACACTGAAGCTTTCTTT. Translating it yields CASSYIWTGGKNTEAFF.

This chain connects TRBV19 to TRBJ2-1; TRBD2 aligns across 8 bases. Germline V lookup: CDR1 LNHDA, CDR2 SQIVND (reference sequence). The V segment lost 3 bases and the J segment 7 bases; nucleotides outside the gene matches: 5. CDR3 length equals 14 residues. CDR3: CASSMGLGGNEQFF. In DNA, the CDR3 is TGTGCCAGTAGTATGGGACTAGGGGGGAATGAGCAGTTCTTC.

This clone was counted a few times. The rearrangement uses TRBV7-9 and TRBJ2-7, with D possibly TRBD1 on 6 matching bases. Per the germline V gene, CDR1 is SEHNR and CDR2 is FQNEAQ (reference sequence). This CDR3 region has 15 residues. The ends were cut back, 5 bases at V and 2 bases at J, with 16 bases in the middle. The CDR3 protein is CASSAPQGPPYEQYF. DNA of the CDR3: TGTGCCAGCAGCGCCCCACAGGGTCCGCCCTACGAGCAGTACTTC.

The chain employs TRBV6-5 and TRBJ2-1; TRBD2 is a possible D gene (6 bases). CDR3 length: 14 amino acids. The V gene lost 6 bases and the J gene lost 3 bases, with 12 bases spanning the gap. Germline V gene sequence: CDR1 MNHEY, CDR2 SVGAGI. The CDR3 region has the DNA TGTGCCAGCAGCAGGCAGGGAGGCTACAATGAGCAGTTCTTC. Encoded protein: CASSRQGGYNEQFF.

The CDR3 DNA sequence: TGTGCCAGCAGTTACTCAGGGTTTGATGAGCAGTTCTTC. This translates into CASSYSGFDEQFF. The rearrangement uses TRBV6-5 and TRBJ2-1; no clear D. The length of the CDR3 is 13 residues. V dropped 0 bases and J dropped 8 bases, with 8 bases sitting between them. Germline lookup yields CDR1 MNHEY and CDR2 SVGAGI.

The chain combines TRBV18 with TRBJ2-7; 8 bases align to TRBD1. The V and J ends lost 2 bases and 6 bases, in that order; junction bases with no gene match: 6. The germline V gene encodes CDR1 KGHSH and CDR2 LQKENI. The CDR3 contains 14 residues. Here the CDR3 reads CASSPIQGAGEQYF. DNA for the CDR3: TGTGCCAGCTCACCAATTCAGGGGGCGGGCGAGCAGTACTTC. Filled out from reference TRBV18 and TRBJ2-7, the complete variable domain reads NAGVMQNPRHLVRRRGQEARLRCSPMKGHSHVYWYRQLPEEGLKFMVYLQKENIIDESGMPKERFSAEFPKEGPSILRIQQVVRGDSAAYFCASSPIQGAGEQYFGPGTRLTVT.

The chain is built from TRBV7-8 and TRBJ2-1, with TRBD2 matching over 9 bases. Germline V gene sequence: CDR1 SGHVS, CDR2 FQNEAQ. The CDR3 has 15 amino acids. V shed 5 bases and J 2 bases; nucleotides not matched to a gene: 4. This CDR3 reads CASSLSGGPYNEQFF. CDR3 in DNA: TGTGCCAGCAGCCTTAGCGGGGGCCCCTACAATGAGCAGTTCTTC.

The chain recombines TRBV29-1 with TRBJ2-1; TRBD2 is a possible D gene (6 bases). V lost 8 bases and J lost 4, with 18 bases in between. Germline values: CDR1 SQVTM, CDR2 ANQGSEA. This CDR3 has 14 amino acids. The CDR3 reads CSPQLRGNYNEQFF. In DNA form, the CDR3 reads TGCAGCCCCCAGTTGCGCGGGAATTACAATGAGCAGTTCTTC.

V usage is TRBV9 and J usage is TRBJ1-1, with 7 bases lining up with TRBD1. The V gene's germline CDR1 is SGDLS and CDR2 YYNGEE. This CDR3 contains 18 residues. The trim removed 3 bases at V and 1 base at J, leaving 15 bases unmatched. CDR3 DNA sequence: TGTGCCAGCAGCGCCCTGGGGGAGGGGGCGGGATGGAACACTGAAGCTTTCTTT. Translating it yields CASSALGEGAGWNTEAFF.

This clone was seen a few times. V usage is TRBV7-3 and J usage is TRBJ1-1, with D unresolved. This CDR3 is 17 amino acids long. The V and J ends lost 0 bases and 4 bases respectively, with 18 bases between them. Germline loops: CDR1 SGHTA, CDR2 FQGTGA. The CDR3 coding sequence is TGTGCCAGCAGCTTAACCGGGTGGATGGACGGGGTCACTGAAGCTTTCTTT. Residues: CASSLTGWMDGVTEAFF.

The chain combines TRBV6-4 with TRBJ2-2; D is ambiguous. V was clipped by 4 bases and J by 2 bases, with 14 bases between them. The germline gives CDR1 MRHNA, CDR2 SNTAGT. This CDR3 spans 16 amino acids. CDR3 sequence reads: CASSALRTPNTGELFF. The CDR3 coding sequence is TGTGCCAGCAGTGCCCTGCGCACCCCAAACACCGGGGAGCTGTTTTTT.

This sequence joins TRBV6-5 and TRBJ2-7; D might be TRBD1 or TRBD2, each matching 5 bases. The CDR3 has 14 amino acids. The V and J ends lost 5 bases and 5 bases respectively, with 16 bases between them. Germline-derived CDR1 and CDR2 are MNHEY and SVGAGI. Here the CDR3 DNA reads TGTGCCAGCAGTGAGGGGCGGGCGATGCACGAGCAGTACTTC. It codes for CASSEGRAMHEQYF.

This clone has just one count. V is TRBV5-4 and J is TRBJ2-3; 11 bases fit TRBD2. V was clipped by 4 bases and J by 7 bases; unmatched bases: 8. This CDR3 has 15 residues. CDR1 and CDR2 from the germline V gene are SGHNT and YYREEE (reference sequence). CDR3 region: CASSKLLAGGNTQYF. CDR3 nucleotide sequence: TGTGCCAGCAGCAAGCTTCTAGCGGGAGGAAATACGCAGTATTTT.

The J gene is TRBJ1-2, the V gene TRBV10-3; perhaps TRBD1 as D (6 bases). With 5 bases removed from V and 5 bases from J, the gap between germline ends came to 12 bases. CDR3 size: 13 residues. Germline V gene data show CDR1 as ENHRY and CDR2 as SYGVKD. The CDR3 loop is CAISSGTSYGYTF. Written as DNA, the CDR3 is TGTGCCATCAGTTCCGGGACAAGTTATGGCTACACCTTC.

The V and J genes are TRBV19 and TRBJ2-5; maybe TRBD2 (6 bases). The ends were cut back, 1 base at V and 1 base at J, with 16 bases in the middle. This CDR3 spans 17 amino acids. Germline CDR1 reads LNHDA; CDR2 reads SQIVND (reference sequence). CDR3 in DNA: TGTGCCAGTAGTATAGGGGGAGGAGGTACCCTCCAAGAGACCCAGTACTTC. Translated: CASSIGGGGTLQETQYF.

V is TRBV5-1 and J is TRBJ1-4; D might be TRBD1 (5 bases). The length of the CDR3 is 15 residues. CDR1 is SGHRS and CDR2 is YFSETQ in the germline V gene. With 5 bases removed from V and 3 bases from J, the gap between germline ends came to 14 bases. The chain's CDR3 is CASRPMGVANEKLFF. In DNA form, the CDR3 reads TGCGCCAGCAGACCGATGGGGGTAGCTAATGAAAAACTGTTTTTT.

This clone was found a few times. The rearrangement links TRBV7-2 to TRBJ2-4, with 10 bases matching TRBD1. Germline V CDR1 and CDR2: SGHTA, FQGNSA. After removal of 5 bases from V and 8 bases from J, the junction contained 12 bases not matched to a gene. This CDR3 has 16 residues. CDR3 sequence reads: CASSRGQGESRDIQYF. The DNA for the CDR3 is TGTGCCAGCAGCAGAGGACAGGGGGAATCTCGAGACATTCAGTACTTC. The whole variable domain, filled in from reference TRBV7-2 and TRBJ2-4, reads GAGVSQSPSNKVTEKGKDVELRCDPISGHTALYWYRQSLGQGLEFLIYFQGNSAPDKSGLPSDRFSAERTGGSVSTLTIQRTQQEDSAVYLCASSRGQGESRDIQYFGAGTRLSVL.

J is TRBJ2-3 and V is TRBV10-3, with a tentative D call TRBD2 (6 bases). V shed 7 bases and J shed 2 bases, with 16 bases lying between them. The CDR3 is 15 residues long. Germline CDR1 and CDR2: ENHRY and SYGVKD. Here the CDR3 reads CAIKGGHSDTDTQYF. The CDR3 coding sequence is TGTGCCATCAAGGGAGGCCACTCCGACACAGATACGCAGTATTTT.

By its share, this clone is medium-sized. The rearrangement joins TRBV5-6 to TRBJ1-4; D is possibly TRBD1 (6 bases). This CDR3 contains 16 residues. Germline lookup yields CDR1 SGHDT and CDR2 YYEEEE. The V and J ends lost 3 bases and 3 bases respectively, with 15 bases between them. CDR3 in DNA: TGTGCCAGCAGCTCACTTACAGGGTTACCTAATGAAAAACTGTTTTTT. Protein product: CASSSLTGLPNEKLFF.

The chain has TRBV19 and TRBJ2-5; TRBD1 matches at 10 bases. Germline V gene data show CDR1 as LNHDA and CDR2 as SQIVND (reference sequence). CDR3 length: 16 residues. V lost 1 base to trimming and J lost 6 bases; unmatched junction nucleotides: 8. The CDR3 DNA follows: TGTGCCAGTAGTATAGGCGGGACAGGGGACCCGAAGACCCAGTACTTC. This codes for CASSIGGTGDPKTQYF.

Note on this clone: Other DNA sequences from this sample encode an identical CDR3 as well. This chain joins TRBV7-2 and TRBJ1-4, with D unresolved. Germline V gene lookup returns CDR1 SGHTA and CDR2 FQGNSA. Trimming pared 5 bases from V and 0 bases from J, leaving 10 bases between. The CDR3 is made up of 15 amino acids. For the CDR3, the DNA is TGTGCCAGCAGCCCAGGACGTGCAACTAATGAAAAACTGTTTTTT. Encoded protein: CASSPGRATNEKLFF.

This chain connects TRBV4-1 to TRBJ2-5; 7 bases fit TRBD2. The ends lost 0 bases at V and 5 bases at J; junction bases unmatched: 12. The CDR3 runs 17 residues. Looked up from germline, CDR1 is MGHRA and CDR2 is YSYEKL. The CDR3 nucleotides are TGCGCCAGCAGCCAAGATGCTGGGGGGGAGTTTGGGGAGACCCAGTACTTC. Encoded protein: CASSQDAGGEFGETQYF.

By frequency in the sample, this clone is medium-sized. This rearrangement joins TRBV6-1 to TRBJ1-5; D ambiguous. The CDR3 is made up of 15 amino acids. The V end was cut by 2 bases, the J end by 1 base, with 9 bases between. The germline CDR1 and CDR2 sequences are MNHNS and SASEGT. DNA of the CDR3: TGTGCCAGCAGTGAACCGGGTTTAAGCAATCAGCCCCAGCATTTT. Its protein product is CASSEPGLSNQPQHF.

By sample share, this clone is medium-sized. V gene TRBV6-1 combines with J gene TRBJ1-5; D not certain. V was trimmed by 1 base and J by 1 base, leaving 8 bases between them. The CDR3 sequence is 15 residues long. Per the germline V gene, CDR1 is MNHNS and CDR2 is SASEGT. Here the CDR3 reads CASSEEGRSNQPQHF. Written as DNA, the CDR3 is TGTGCCAGCAGTGAAGAGGGCAGAAGCAATCAGCCCCAGCATTTT.

The chain is built from TRBV7-9 and TRBJ1-2; D not certain. The CDR3 is 15 amino acids. Germline V lookup: CDR1 SEHNR, CDR2 FQNEAQ (reference sequence). The V end lost 5 bases, the J end lost 4 bases, and 17 bases lay between the germline ends. The CDR3 loop is CASSHPGKIVYGYTF. The CDR3, as DNA: TGTGCCAGCAGCCATCCGGGAAAAATCGTCTATGGCTACACCTTC.

This clone has a handful of counts. The V and J genes are TRBV7-2 and TRBJ1-5; no definite D call. Germline V gives CDR1 SGHTA, CDR2 FQGNSA. V was clipped by 1 base and J by 4 bases, with 11 bases between them. CDR3 length: 15 amino acids. CDR3 bases: TGTGCCAGCAGCTTAGTAATGGGTTGGAATCAGCCCCAGCATTTT. This translates into CASSLVMGWNQPQHF.

The chain has TRBV5-1 and TRBJ2-2; 15 nucleotides agree with TRBD2. CDR1 and CDR2 from the germline V gene are SGHRS and YFSETQ. V lost 3 bases and J lost 4; bases outside the gene matches: 7. This CDR3 is built from 18 residues. This CDR3 reads CASSSGLAGGPVTGELFF. The CDR3, as DNA: TGCGCCAGCAGCTCAGGACTAGCGGGAGGGCCGGTCACCGGGGAGCTGTTTTTT.

The chain carries TRBV19 and TRBJ2-5; 12 bases fit TRBD2. The J call is doubtful: the DNA matches TRBJ2-7 better. CDR3 length: 16 amino acids. CDR1 is LNHDA and CDR2 is SQIVND in the germline V gene (reference sequence). The CDR3 protein is CASSSRTSGITYEQYF. In DNA, the CDR3 is TGTGCCAGTAGTTCTCGGACTAGCGGGATTACCTACGAGCAGTACTTC.

This clone is labeled as medium-sized. The J gene is TRBJ1-3, the V gene TRBV21-1; whether TRBD1, the table's D call, matches the DNA was not checked. TRBV21-1 is listed as a pseudogene. CDR3 length: 17 amino acids. CDR3 loop: CASSNTRQGIAGNTIYF. The DNA for the CDR3 is TGTGCCAGCAGCAACACTAGACAGGGAATAGCAGGAAACACCATATATTTT.